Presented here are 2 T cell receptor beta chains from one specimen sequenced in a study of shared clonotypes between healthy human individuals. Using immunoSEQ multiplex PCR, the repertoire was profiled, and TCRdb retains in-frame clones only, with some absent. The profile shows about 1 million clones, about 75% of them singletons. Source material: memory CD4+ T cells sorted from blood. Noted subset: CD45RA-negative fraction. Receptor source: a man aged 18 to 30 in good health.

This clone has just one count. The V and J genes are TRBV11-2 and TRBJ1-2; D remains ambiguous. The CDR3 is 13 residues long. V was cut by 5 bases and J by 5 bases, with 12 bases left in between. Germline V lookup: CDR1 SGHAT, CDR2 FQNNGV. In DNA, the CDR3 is TGTGCCAGCAGCCGGGATCTCCCTTATGGCTACACCTTC. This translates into CASSRDLPYGYTF.

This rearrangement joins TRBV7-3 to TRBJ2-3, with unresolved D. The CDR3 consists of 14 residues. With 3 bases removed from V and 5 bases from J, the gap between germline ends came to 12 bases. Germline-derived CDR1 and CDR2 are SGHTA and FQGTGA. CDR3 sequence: CASSLGNDGDTQYF. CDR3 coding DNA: TGTGCCAGCAGCTTGGGAAATGATGGAGATACGCAGTATTTT.